The present T cell receptor (beta chain) was sequenced within a study of blood T cell repertoires in COVID-19. Study context: Sites in the United States, Italy and Spain provided acute and convalescent COVID-19 samples.

Methods used by the authors: Amplification from reference gene primers served as the basis for estimated nucleated cell counts. The table came from immunoSEQ multiplex PCR; TCRdb's copy has only in-frame clones and leaves some out. D and trimming were read from the DNA, whereas the V and J calls and clone size are those reported in that table. The sample yields approximately 90,000 clones, 70% to 80% seen once. Germline V gives CDR1 ENHRY, CDR2 SYGVKD. This CDR3 contains 13 residues. V dropped 3 bases and J dropped 2; count of bases not matched to a gene: 1. Input material: peripheral blood. The V and J genes are TRBV10-3 and TRBJ2-7; 7 positions match TRBD1. This receptor was obtained from a human donor in a cohort sampled during active COVID-19. The CDR3 spells CAISEQGTYEQYF. The DNA for the CDR3 is TGTGCCATCAGTGAACAGGGGACCTACGAGCAGTACTTC.